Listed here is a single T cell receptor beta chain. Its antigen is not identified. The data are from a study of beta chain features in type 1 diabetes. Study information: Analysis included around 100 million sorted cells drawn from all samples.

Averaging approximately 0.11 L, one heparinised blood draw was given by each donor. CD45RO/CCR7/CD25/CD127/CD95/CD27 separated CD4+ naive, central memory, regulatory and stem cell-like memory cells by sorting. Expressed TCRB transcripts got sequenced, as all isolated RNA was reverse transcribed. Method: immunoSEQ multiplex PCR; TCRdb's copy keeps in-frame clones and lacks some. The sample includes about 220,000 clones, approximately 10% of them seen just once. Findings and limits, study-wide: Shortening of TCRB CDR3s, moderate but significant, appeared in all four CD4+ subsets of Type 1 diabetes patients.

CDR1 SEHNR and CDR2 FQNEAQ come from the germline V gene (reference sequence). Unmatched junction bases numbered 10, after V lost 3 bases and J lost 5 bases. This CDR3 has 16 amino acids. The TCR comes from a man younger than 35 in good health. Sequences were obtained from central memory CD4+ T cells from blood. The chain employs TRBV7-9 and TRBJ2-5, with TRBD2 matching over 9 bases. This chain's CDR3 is CASSFDSGSLPETQYF. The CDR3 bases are TGTGCCAGCAGCTTTGATAGCGGGAGTCTGCCGGAGACCCAGTACTTC.